A single sample is the source of the 5 T cell receptor beta chains below, sequenced in a study of vaccination effects on CD4 cells after COVID-19. The ViraFEST assay expanded antigen-specific CD4+ T cells with viral peptide pools before sequencing. Cells that had been cultured for roughly 9 days were the source of isolated CD4+ T cells. Previously uninfected by SARS-CoV-2, the vaccine recipients also showed negative nucleocapsid antibodies. No antigen has been assigned to these receptors. The method was immunoSEQ multiplex PCR; TCRdb's version includes in-frame clones alone and lacks a portion of them. Of tens of thousands of clones listed, approximately 80% are singletons. Sequencing was performed on CD4+ T cells from PBMCs cultured with SARS-CoV-2 spike peptides, taken before COVID-19 vaccination. The receptors derive from a human donor who received a COVID-19 vaccine.

This clone was counted a few times. The V call is TRBV20-1, the J call TRBJ1-6; D gene uncertain. Germline assignment: CDR1 DFQATT and CDR2 SNEGSKA (reference sequence). The ends were cut back, 3 bases at V and 8 bases at J, with 14 bases in the middle. This CDR3 is built from 14 residues. CDR3 nucleotide sequence: TGCAGTGCTAGTAGTCGGAGAGAGGATTCACCCCTCCACTTT. As protein: CSASSRREDSPLHF.

This clone was counted only a few times. This rearrangement joins TRBV30 to TRBJ1-6; unclear D gene. Germline CDR1 and CDR2: GTSNPN and SVGIG (reference sequence). Trimming took off 3 bases at V and 7 bases at J, with 4 bases between the two ends. The CDR3 covers 11 residues. CDR3 in amino acids: CAWRVNSPLHF. CDR3 DNA sequence: TGTGCCTGGAGGGTGAATTCACCCCTCCACTTT.

This clone has more than one count but fewer than ten. The rearrangement links TRBV30 to TRBJ1-2; tentative D call: TRBD1 (5 bases). V dropped 3 bases and J dropped 4 bases, with 12 bases sitting between them. The CDR3 has 13 amino acids. CDR1 is GTSNPN and CDR2 is SVGIG in the germline V gene (reference sequence). The CDR3 loop reads CAWRDRGVYGYTF. CDR3 nucleotides: TGTGCCTGGAGGGACCGGGGGGTCTATGGCTACACCTTC.

This clone has just one count. The chain links TRBV7-2 to TRBJ2-1, with TRBD2 matching 7 bases. J gave up 4 bases and V 2 bases, and 11 bases lay outside the gene matches. The CDR3 has 17 residues. From germline, CDR1 is SGHTA and CDR2 FQGNSA. CDR3 bases: TGTGCCAGCAGCTTAATCCCCAGGCTAGCGGCGTACAATGAGCAGTTCTTC. Protein sequence: CASSLIPRLAAYNEQFF.

The chain is built from TRBV18 and TRBJ1-2; D call uncertain. CDR3 length: 14 residues. The V gene lost 3 bases and the J gene lost 9 bases, with 17 bases spanning the gap. Germline V gene lookup returns CDR1 KGHSH and CDR2 LQKENI. The CDR3 loop reads CASSPPSASGRYTF. CDR3 DNA: TGTGCCAGCTCACCCCCCTCGGCCTCCGGGCGCTACACCTTC.